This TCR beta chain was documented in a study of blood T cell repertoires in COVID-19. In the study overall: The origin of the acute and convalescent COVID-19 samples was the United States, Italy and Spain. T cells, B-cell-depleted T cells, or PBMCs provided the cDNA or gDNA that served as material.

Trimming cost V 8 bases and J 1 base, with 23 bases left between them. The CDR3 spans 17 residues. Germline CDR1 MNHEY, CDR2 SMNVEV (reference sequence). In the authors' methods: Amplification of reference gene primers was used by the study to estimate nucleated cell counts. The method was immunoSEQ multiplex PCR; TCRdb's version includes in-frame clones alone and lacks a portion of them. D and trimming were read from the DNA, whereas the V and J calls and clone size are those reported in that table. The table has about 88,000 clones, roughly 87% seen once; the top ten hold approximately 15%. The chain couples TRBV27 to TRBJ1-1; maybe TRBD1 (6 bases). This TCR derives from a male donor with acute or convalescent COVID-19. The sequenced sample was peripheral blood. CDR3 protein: CASRGAGAGGWNTEAFF. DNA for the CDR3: TGTGCCAGCCGCGGGGCGGGGGCGGGGGGATGGAACACTGAAGCTTTCTTT.